This T cell receptor beta chain was captured in a study of response to subunit inactivated influenza vaccine. Via MiXCR, TCRdb re-called the RT-PCR reads, giving one row per CDR3 protein. Among roughly 460,000 distinct CDR3 sequences, roughly 11% were seen once, and the ten largest hold over 9.5%. Study-wide points: There was a suggestion from the authors that each seasonal influenza vaccination recruits few new T cells.

Of note for this clonotype: The antigen is unknown.

The CDR3 covers 15 residues. V lost 5 bases and J lost 1; bases outside the gene matches: 6. Germline CDR1 reads DFQATT; CDR2 reads SNEGSKA (reference sequence). This sequence originates from a middle-aged man who received an inactivated influenza vaccine. The V and J genes are TRBV20-1 and TRBJ2-5; TRBD2 matches at 11 bases. This material consisted of PBMCs from blood, taken 45 days after vaccination. CDR3 protein: CSAQTSGKIQETQYF. The CDR3 region has the DNA TGCAGTGCTCAGACTAGCGGGAAGATCCAAGAGACCCAGTACTTC.